This passage covers 19 T cell receptor beta chains from one sample sequenced in a study of persistence of HIV-infected CD4 T cells. The immunoSEQ assay was version 4, run in survey mode. This table comes from immunoSEQ multiplex PCR, and its TCRdb copy is limited to in-frame clones, with some not included. This table has some 13,000 clones, roughly 62% appearing once. Their antigens are not known. The stimulus was an HIV-1 Gag 15-mer peptide pool, 1 ug/peptide/mL. Sorting of responding CD4+ T cells relied on upregulated CD40 ligand together with CD69. Sample: CD4+ T cells sorted from PBMCs after roughly 18-hour stimulation, taken from a patient who received antiretroviral therapy. Receptor source: an adult man with HIV who was CMV-seropositive.

V gene TRBV19 combines with J gene TRBJ2-3; 9 bases match TRBD2. The CDR3 is made up of 14 amino acids. Germline CDR1 reads LNHDA; CDR2 reads SQIVND (reference sequence). The V and J ends lost 7 bases and 8 bases, in that order; junction bases with no gene match: 10. The CDR3 region is CASKISGRSGTQYF. For the CDR3, the DNA is TGTGCCAGTAAGATCAGCGGGAGGAGTGGTACGCAGTATTTT.

This chain connects TRBV29-1 to TRBJ2-3; a weak D match, TRBD1 (6 bases). The CDR3 consists of 14 residues. Germline CDR1 SQVTM, CDR2 ANQGSEA. The V end was cut by 3 bases, the J end by 0 bases, with 10 bases between. In nucleotides, the CDR3 is TGCAGCGTTGAGGGGACACCTAGCACAGATACGCAGTATTTT. Its protein product is CSVEGTPSTDTQYF.

V gene TRBV6-5 combines with J gene TRBJ2-5; D call uncertain. CDR1 MNHEY and CDR2 SVGAGI come from the germline V gene. The CDR3 runs 13 residues. V was shortened by 7 bases and J by 5 bases, with 14 bases between the two germline ends. As DNA, the CDR3 is TGTGCCAGCACCAAACTCTTATGGGAGACCCAGTACTTC. Amino acid sequence: CASTKLLWETQYF.

This chain connects TRBV11-1 to TRBJ2-5; weak D call: TRBD2 (5 bases). CDR3 length: 15 amino acids. The V gene lost 5 bases and the J gene lost 3 bases, with 16 bases spanning the gap. Germline CDR1 SGHAT, CDR2 FQDESV (reference sequence). This CDR3 reads CASSLSRGQKETQYF. The CDR3 nucleotides are TGTGCCAGCAGCCTCAGTCGGGGTCAGAAAGAGACCCAGTACTTC.

This clone came up a few times. The chain recombines TRBV19 with TRBJ2-1; 8 bases agree with TRBD2. Per the germline V gene, CDR1 is LNHDA and CDR2 is SQIVND (reference sequence). Trimming cost V 7 bases and J 1 base; bases outside gene matches: 6. This CDR3 is 15 amino acids long. DNA for the CDR3: TGTGCCAGTACTCGGGGGGGGCTATCCTACAATGAGCAGTTCTTC. The encoded protein is CASTRGGLSYNEQFF.

The chain has TRBV19 and TRBJ1-2; D unresolved. V was cut by 7 bases and J by 3 bases, with 15 bases left in between. Germline CDR1 reads LNHDA; CDR2 reads SQIVND (reference sequence). CDR3 size: 14 residues. The CDR3 DNA reads TGTGCCAGTACCCGGCCGGGTACAGACTATGGCTACACCTTC. This codes for CASTRPGTDYGYTF.

The chain carries TRBV2 and TRBJ1-5, with 7 bases that match TRBD1. The CDR3 consists of 12 residues. J was trimmed by 8 bases and V by 9 bases; bases with no gene match: 7. CDR1 SNHLY and CDR2 FYNNEI come from the germline V gene. Here the CDR3 reads CASHRGGEPQHF. CDR3 coding DNA: TGTGCCAGTCACAGGGGTGGGGAGCCCCAGCATTTT.

V usage is TRBV7-9 and J usage is TRBJ2-5; the match to TRBD1 covers 9 bases. V was pared by 5 bases and J by 5 bases, with 6 bases of the junction left unmatched. This CDR3 region has 14 residues. CDR1 is SEHNR and CDR2 is FQNEAQ in the germline V gene (reference sequence). CDR3 protein: CASSRGDRVETQYF. DNA for the CDR3: TGTGCCAGCAGCCGGGGGGACAGGGTTGAGACCCAGTACTTC.

This clone has just a few counts. This chain uses TRBV6-5 with TRBJ1-5, with no clear D. The CDR3 has 14 residues. Germline CDR1 reads MNHEY; CDR2 reads SVGAGI. The CDR3 reads CSSSGGRENQPQHF. The CDR3 DNA sequence: TGTTCCTCCTCCGGTGGGCGGGAAAATCAGCCCCAGCATTTT.

The chain links TRBV5-6 to TRBJ1-4; TRBD1 is a possible D gene (6 bases). In germline, CDR1 is SGHDT, CDR2 YYEEEE. CDR3 length: 15 amino acids. Trimming left V 3 bases short and J 3 bases short, with 12 bases between. The CDR3 region has the DNA TGTGCCAGCAGCTACGAACAGGGCTCTAATGAAAAACTGTTTTTT. This encodes CASSYEQGSNEKLFF.

V usage is TRBV9 and J usage is TRBJ1-1, with unresolved D. CDR1 and CDR2 from the germline V gene are SGDLS and YYNGEE. CDR3 length equals 15 residues. The V end lost 3 bases, the J end lost 0 bases, and 12 bases lay between the germline ends. CDR3 residues: CASSGKGNLNTEAFF. The CDR3 DNA is TGTGCCAGCAGCGGGAAGGGCAACTTGAACACTGAAGCTTTCTTT.

This clone was found once. The chain has TRBV6-2 or TRBV6-3 and TRBJ2-3; TRBD1 aligns across 7 bases. This CDR3 is built from 15 residues. With 5 bases clipped from V and 2 bases from J, the junction kept 7 bases outside the gene matches. Looked up from germline, CDR1 is MNHEY and CDR2 is SVGEGT. The CDR3 region is CASSNRQGPTDTQYF. The CDR3 DNA reads TGTGCCAGCAGTAATCGACAGGGCCCCACAGATACGCAGTATTTT.

In its sample, this clone was seen a few times. The chain combines TRBV5-8 with TRBJ1-1; D not resolved. Trimming took 1 base from V and 0 from J, leaving 7 bases between them. This CDR3 spans 14 amino acids. Germline-derived CDR1 and CDR2 are SGHTS and YDEGEE. In DNA, the CDR3 is TGTGCCAGCAGCTTGCAAACCCTGAACACTGAAGCTTTCTTT. Translation: CASSLQTLNTEAFF.

The chain combines TRBV5-1 with TRBJ2-2, with a possible D match to TRBD2 (6 bases). The CDR3 consists of 18 residues. V lost 3 bases, J lost 1 base, and 19 bases lay in between. Germline loops: CDR1 SGHRS, CDR2 YFSETQ. The CDR3 region has the DNA TGCGCCAGCAGCTCCCCCAACTACGGGGGTAGGAACACCGGGGAGCTGTTTTTT. This encodes CASSSPNYGGRNTGELFF.

This clone was observed a handful of times. V is TRBV4-3 and J is TRBJ1-5; D gene uncertain. Germline lookup yields CDR1 LGHNA and CDR2 YSLEER. V was trimmed by 0 bases and J by 6 bases, leaving 9 bases between them. The CDR3 has 14 residues. CDR3 sequence: CASSQEIGPQPQHF. The CDR3 DNA follows: TGCGCCAGCAGCCAAGAGATAGGGCCTCAGCCCCAGCATTTT.

This sequence joins TRBV27 and TRBJ2-7; D not resolved. The V end lost 5 bases, the J end lost 2 bases, and 13 bases lay between the germline ends. CDR1 is MNHEY, CDR2 SMNVEV, per germline (reference sequence). The CDR3 runs to 14 residues. DNA of the CDR3: TGTGCCAGCAGTGAAGGAGAGAAAGCCTACGAGCAGTACTTC. Amino acid sequence: CASSEGEKAYEQYF.

The chain employs TRBV2 and TRBJ1-6; the D is unclear. V shed 1 base and J shed 13 bases, with 5 bases lying between them. The CDR3 is 11 amino acids. Germline values: CDR1 SNHLY, CDR2 FYNNEI. The CDR3 loop reads CASSEVTPLHF. The CDR3 DNA is TGTGCCAGCAGTGAAGTTACGCCCCTCCACTTT. The full variable domain, its missing parts supplied by reference TRBV2 and TRBJ1-6, is EPEVTQTPSHQVTQMGQEVILRCVPISNHLYFYWYRQILGQKVEFLVSFYNNEISEKSEIFDDQFSVERPDGSNFTLKIRSTKLEDSAMYFCASSEVTPLHFGNGTRLTVT.

The chain uses TRBV7-9 and TRBJ2-7; D unresolved. This CDR3 is 11 amino acids long. CDR1 SEHNR and CDR2 FQNEAQ come from the germline V gene (reference sequence). The V and J ends lost 0 bases and 8 bases respectively, with 5 bases between them. CDR3 sequence: CASSLAGKQYF. The CDR3 DNA sequence: TGTGCCAGCAGCTTAGCGGGGAAGCAGTACTTC.

The genes are TRBV7-9 and TRBJ1-2, with D unclear. V was trimmed by 3 bases and J by 9 bases, leaving 11 bases between them. The CDR3 spans 12 residues. CDR1 is SEHNR and CDR2 is FQNEAQ in the germline V gene (reference sequence). CDR3 sequence: CASSFSVSSYTF. The CDR3 nucleotides are TGTGCCAGCAGCTTCTCGGTCTCCAGCTACACCTTC.